These 28 T cell receptor beta chains originate from one sample sequenced in a study of neoadjuvant anti-PD-1 for oral cavity cancer. Here immunoSEQ multiplex PCR was the method, and the copy in TCRdb shows in-frame clones only, minus some. The sample lists 11,000 to 15,000 clones, about 70% occurring once. The source material was PBMCs, sampled before nivolumab (anti-PD-1) treatment. The receptors were gathered from a person aged 35-79 years with oral cavity squamous cell carcinoma.

The chain employs TRBV6-6 and TRBJ2-2; D call uncertain. The CDR3 extends over 16 amino acids. V was trimmed by 0 bases and J by 0 bases, leaving 8 bases between them. Germline V gene sequence: CDR1 MNHNY, CDR2 SVGAGI (reference sequence). This CDR3 is CASSYSLVPNTGELFF. As DNA, the CDR3 is TGTGCCAGCAGTTACTCTCTGGTCCCGAACACCGGGGAGCTGTTTTTT.

The rearrangement uses TRBV13 and TRBJ2-7; 8 bases are a match to TRBD2. V trimming: 7 bases; J trimming: 3 bases; junction bases outside the gene matches: 5. The CDR3 totals 13 residues. In germline, CDR1 is PRHDT, CDR2 FYEKMQ (reference sequence). CDR3 amino acids: CASTLAGLYEQYF. The CDR3 DNA sequence: TGTGCCAGCACCCTAGCGGGCCTCTACGAGCAGTACTTC. The whole variable domain, remainder taken from reference TRBV13 and TRBJ2-7, is AAGVIQSPRHLIKEKRETATLKCYPIPRHDTVYWYQQGPGQDPQFLISFYEKMQSDKGSIPDRFSAQQFSDYHSELNMSSLELGDSALYFCASTLAGLYEQYFGPGTRLTVT.

The chain carries TRBV2 and TRBJ2-1; 11 nucleotides line up with TRBD2. Losses at the gene ends were 6 bases for V and 9 bases for J; bases not matched to a gene: 10. This CDR3 comprises 15 residues. The V gene's germline CDR1 is SNHLY and CDR2 FYNNEI. The CDR3 DNA reads as TGTGCCAGCAGCCAACTAGCGGGAGCAAGGCGTGAGCAGTTCTTC. Protein: CASSQLAGARREQFF.

The rearrangement uses TRBV29-1 and TRBJ2-5; D is possibly TRBD2 (6 bases). CDR3 length equals 14 residues. V lost 7 bases and J lost 5, with 20 bases in between. CDR1 and CDR2 (germline): SQVTM, ANQGSEA. The DNA for the CDR3 is TGCAGCGGGGCGCTGTACGGGGGTGGCGAGACCCAGTACTTC. It encodes CSGALYGGGETQYF.

This clone was counted a few times. The chain recombines TRBV2 with TRBJ1-5; D gene uncertain. The V gene lost 7 bases and the J gene lost 9 bases, with 19 bases spanning the gap. Germline CDR1 reads SNHLY; CDR2 reads FYNNEI. The CDR3 has 14 amino acids. The CDR3 loop is CASKRTALMGPQHF. CDR3 in DNA: TGTGCCAGCAAGAGGACCGCTCTTATGGGGCCCCAGCATTTT.

This clone was seen once. The chain combines TRBV30 with TRBJ2-5, with a possible D match to TRBD1 (5 bases). The CDR3 runs 12 residues. Germline V lookup: CDR1 GTSNPN, CDR2 SVGIG (reference sequence). Trimming removed 2 bases from V and 5 bases from J, with 9 bases in between. CDR3 sequence: CAWSIRAETQYF. DNA for the CDR3: TGTGCCTGGAGTATCAGGGCGGAGACCCAGTACTTC. Filled out from reference TRBV30 and TRBJ2-5, the complete variable domain reads SQTIHQWPATLVQPVGSPLSLECTVEGTSNPNLYWYRQAAGRGLQLLFYSVGIGQISSEVPQNLSASRPQDRQFILSSKKLLLSDSGFYLCAWSIRAETQYFGPGTRLLVL.

This chain connects TRBV2 to TRBJ2-7; possibly TRBD1 or TRBD2 for D (5 bases each). The CDR3 runs to 14 residues. From germline, CDR1 is SNHLY and CDR2 FYNNEI. Trimming removed 4 bases from V and 3 bases from J, with 13 bases in between. The CDR3 loop reads CASSGARGFYEQYF. CDR3 DNA: TGTGCCAGCAGTGGGGCCCGGGGCTTCTACGAGCAGTACTTC.

J is TRBJ2-7 and V is TRBV18; D unclear. From germline, CDR1 is KGHSH and CDR2 LQKENI. V was pared by 3 bases and J by 2 bases, with 5 bases between. The CDR3 covers 12 residues. CDR3 sequence: CASSPDPYEQYF. The CDR3 region has the DNA TGTGCCAGCTCACCGGACCCCTACGAGCAGTACTTC.

The rearrangement links TRBV2 to TRBJ2-3; 9 positions match TRBD2. Germline V gene data show CDR1 as SNHLY and CDR2 as FYNNEI. The CDR3 runs to 17 residues. V lost 6 bases, J lost 0 bases, and 10 bases stayed unmatched. The CDR3 loop is CASRAFLAGSSTDTQYF. The CDR3 coding sequence is TGTGCCAGCAGGGCCTTCCTAGCGGGGTCTAGCACAGATACGCAGTATTTT.

The gene calls are TRBV10-3 and TRBJ2-3, with D perhaps TRBD2 (6 bases). Germline-derived CDR1 and CDR2 are ENHRY and SYGVKD. CDR3 length: 14 amino acids. V lost 6 bases to trimming and J lost 1 base, with 11 bases between them. The CDR3 spells CAISQGGGTDTQYF. CDR3 sequence (DNA): TGTGCCATCAGCCAGGGAGGTGGCACAGATACGCAGTATTTT.

A few counts support this clone. V gene TRBV7-6 combines with J gene TRBJ1-6; TRBD1 is a possible D gene (5 bases). The CDR3 runs to 17 residues. Trimming stripped 5 bases from V and 6 bases from J, with 20 bases between. Per the germline V gene, CDR1 is SGHVS and CDR2 is FNYEAQ. This CDR3 is CASSRMGPSSPNSPLHF. CDR3 DNA: TGTGCCAGCAGCCGGATGGGGCCATCCTCACCTAATTCACCCCTCCACTTT.

V usage is TRBV6-5 and J usage is TRBJ1-2; D might be TRBD1 (6 bases). This CDR3 comprises 15 residues. From germline, CDR1 is MNHEY and CDR2 SVGAGI. V was cut by 2 bases and J by 1 base, with 11 bases left in between. CDR3 nucleotide sequence: TGTGCCAGCAGTTACGATGGCAGGGGTAACTATGGCTACACCTTC. It encodes CASSYDGRGNYGYTF.

This chain joins TRBV28 and TRBJ2-3; D might be TRBD2 (6 bases). Germline values: CDR1 MDHEN, CDR2 SYDVKM. The V end was cut by 6 bases, the J end by 3 bases, with 16 bases between. The CDR3 extends over 15 amino acids. The CDR3 DNA is TGTGCCAGCAGCCTCCCTGGGGGGAGGACAGATACGCAGTATTTT. Translating it yields CASSLPGGRTDTQYF.

The chain employs TRBV5-1 and TRBJ1-1; possibly TRBD1 for D (5 bases). Germline values: CDR1 SGHRS, CDR2 YFSETQ. The CDR3 runs 14 residues. V was clipped by 4 bases and J by 10 bases, with 20 bases between them. The CDR3 protein is CASSLAAGASLAFF. CDR3 nucleotides: TGCGCCAGCAGCCTTGCAGCTGGGGCCTCCTTAGCTTTCTTT.

V usage is TRBV5-1 and J usage is TRBJ1-2, with 7 nucleotides matching TRBD1. Looked up from germline, CDR1 is SGHRS and CDR2 is YFSETQ. CDR3 length: 16 residues. V shed 0 bases and J 0 bases; nucleotides not matched to a gene: 5. The CDR3 DNA reads TGCGCCAGCAGCTTGGGGGACAGCAAACCTAACTATGGCTACACCTTC. This codes for CASSLGDSKPNYGYTF.

J is TRBJ1-4 and V is TRBV19; 8 nucleotides agree with TRBD1. Germline CDR1 and CDR2: LNHDA and SQIVND (reference sequence). J lost 5 bases, V lost 4 bases, and 3 bases had no gene match. The CDR3 extends over 14 amino acids. This CDR3 reads CASSTWTGNEKLFF. The CDR3 DNA sequence: TGTGCCAGTAGTACATGGACAGGGAATGAAAAACTGTTTTTT.

This rearrangement joins TRBV11-2 to TRBJ2-3; D is possibly TRBD2 (6 bases). The germline gives CDR1 SGHAT, CDR2 FQNNGV. The V and J ends lost 5 bases and 8 bases respectively, with 20 bases between them. This CDR3 is 15 amino acids long. The DNA of the CDR3 is TGTGCCAGCAGCACACCTAGCGCGGGGTCAGGTACGCAGTATTTT. Its translation is CASSTPSAGSGTQYF.

The gene calls are TRBV5-4 and TRBJ1-1; 9 bases match TRBD1. Germline CDR1 SGHNT, CDR2 YYREEE (reference sequence). The CDR3 runs 14 residues. V dropped 4 bases and J dropped 3; count of bases not matched to a gene: 4. In DNA form, the CDR3 reads TGTGCCAGCAGCGGGACAGGGAGGGACACTGAAGCTTTCTTT. This codes for CASSGTGRDTEAFF.

The chain employs TRBV7-9 and TRBJ2-3, with TRBD2 identical over 13 bases. There are 18 residues in the CDR3. From germline, CDR1 is SEHNR and CDR2 FQNEAQ (reference sequence). J gave up 2 bases and V 1 base, and 6 bases lay outside the gene matches. In nucleotides, the CDR3 is TGTGCCAGCAGCTTAGGAGAGACTAGCGGGAGGCTCACAGATACGCAGTATTTT. The encoded protein is CASSLGETSGRLTDTQYF.

The rearrangement links TRBV10-2 to TRBJ2-7, with D unresolved. V gave up 8 bases and J gave up 4 bases, with 12 bases separating them. The CDR3 extends over 12 amino acids. Germline V gives CDR1 WSHSY, CDR2 SAAADI. The CDR3 loop is CASCLEPYEQYF. The CDR3 region has the DNA TGCGCCAGCTGCTTGGAACCTTACGAGCAGTACTTC.

The chain is built from TRBV11-2 and TRBJ1-1; 8 bases fit TRBD1. The germline gives CDR1 SGHAT, CDR2 FQNNGV. CDR3 length: 14 residues. V gave up 5 bases and J gave up 4 bases; unmatched junction bases: 6. The CDR3 is CASSPPRGRTEAFF. In DNA form, the CDR3 reads TGTGCCAGCAGCCCTCCCAGGGGGCGCACTGAAGCTTTCTTT.

The chain employs TRBV10-3 and TRBJ2-6; 7 bases match TRBD1. Looked up from germline, CDR1 is ENHRY and CDR2 is SYGVKD. This CDR3 contains 17 residues. Losses at the gene ends were 4 bases for V and 1 base for J; bases not matched to a gene: 7. The CDR3: CAISGAGGQSGANVLTF. CDR3 in DNA: TGTGCCATCAGTGGCGCAGGGGGTCAGTCTGGGGCCAACGTCCTGACTTTC.

This chain links TRBV25-1 with TRBJ1-4; no definite D call. This CDR3 is built from 15 residues. Germline-derived CDR1 and CDR2 are MGHDK and SYGVNS. Trimming left V 2 bases short and J 7 bases short, with 14 bases between. As DNA, the CDR3 is TGTGCCAGCAGTGAAGTGGGAGGAGCTTCTGAAAAACTGTTTTTT. This sequence encodes CASSEVGGASEKLFF.

This clone was seen only once. The CDR3 sequence is CAWSKARAKNIQYF. In DNA form, the CDR3 reads TGTGCCTGGAGTAAAGCTAGGGCCAAAAACATTCAGTACTTC. The chain carries TRBV30 and TRBJ2-4; no clear D gene. V shed 2 bases and J shed 1 base, with 9 bases lying between them. The CDR3 contains 14 residues. Germline CDR1 and CDR2: GTSNPN and SVGIG (reference sequence).

This chain connects TRBV27 to TRBJ2-2; 9 nucleotides agree with TRBD2. The CDR3 covers 16 residues. Germline lookup yields CDR1 MNHEY and CDR2 SMNVEV (reference sequence). Trimming took 6 bases from V and 5 from J; bases not matched to a gene: 10. The CDR3 protein is CASRPLAGEGTGELFF. Written as DNA, the CDR3 is TGTGCCAGCAGACCGTTAGCGGGAGAGGGGACCGGGGAGCTGTTTTTT.

The rearrangement joins TRBV25-1 to TRBJ2-2; D gene unclear. Germline CDR1 MGHDK, CDR2 SYGVNS. Trimming stripped 6 bases from V and 5 bases from J, with 7 bases between. The CDR3 covers 12 residues. The CDR3 region is CASRKDTGELFF. The CDR3, as DNA: TGTGCCAGCAGGAAGGATACCGGGGAGCTGTTTTTT.

This clone was detected once. The chain is built from TRBV5-1 and TRBJ2-5; 7 bases align to TRBD1. The CDR3 has 14 residues. J gave up 2 bases and V 4 bases, and 5 bases lay outside the gene matches. The germline CDR1 and CDR2 sequences are SGHRS and YFSETQ. CDR3 loop: CASSTGQTQETQYF. The CDR3 nucleotides are TGCGCCAGCAGCACGGGACAGACTCAAGAGACCCAGTACTTC.

V and J are TRBV5-4 and TRBJ2-1; 7 bases line up with TRBD1. Germline V gene data show CDR1 as SGHNT and CDR2 as YYREEE (reference sequence). V shed 0 bases and J 14 bases; nucleotides not matched to a gene: 8. CDR3 length equals 13 residues. CDR3 protein: CASSLGQSQGEFF. The DNA for the CDR3 is TGTGCCAGCAGCTTGGGACAGTCTCAGGGGGAGTTCTTC. Based on the CDR3 plus reference TRBV5-4 and TRBJ2-1, the full variable domain is ETGVTQSPTHLIKTRGQQVTLRCSSQSGHNTVSWYQQALGQGPQFIFQYYREEENGRGNFPPRFSGLQFPNYSSELNVNALELDDSALYLCASSLGQSQGEFFGPGTRLTVL.